The TCR beta chain under discussion was sequenced for a study of blood T cell repertoires in COVID-19. Clones were read by immunoSEQ multiplex PCR, and TCRdb kept only the in-frame ones, dropping some. Altogether about 39,000 clones are present, more than 80% being singletons, with the ten largest covering roughly 4%. Germline V gene data show CDR1 as SGHVS and CDR2 as FNYEAQ. CDR3 length: 16 amino acids. V was pared by 2 bases and J by 2 bases, with 14 bases between. The rearrangement links TRBV7-6 to TRBJ2-3, with D perhaps TRBD2 (5 bases). The sequenced sample consisted of peripheral blood. This TCR derives from a man aged 55 to 70 with acute or convalescent COVID-19. CDR3: CASSLYGPGVTDTQYF. For the CDR3, the DNA is TGTGCCAGCAGCTTATATGGGCCCGGGGTCACAGATACGCAGTATTTT.